This T cell receptor (beta chain) is from a study of blood T cell repertoires in COVID-19 (dated by TCRdb to the early 2020s). As for the study more broadly: The collaborator samples originated in the United States, Italy and Spain and spanned the acute and convalescent phases of COVID-19. Subjects who had been exposed to COVID-19, were actively infected with it, or had recovered from it provided the deeply sampled blood TCRbeta repertoires that made up the dataset. A de-identified subject ID, COVID-19 status, age in years and sex were almost always included in the sample metadata. Where available, HLA class I and class II types were obtained from metadata supplied by the sample provider rather than from assay-based typing. A freely available public database, intended as a resource for researchers studying the immune response to SARS-CoV-2, is where the repertoires were released. The prospective study material was composed of cDNA or gDNA derived from T cells, B-cell-depleted T cells, or PBMCs. The samples were drawn from the first 160 participants of the ongoing ImmuneRACE study and from over 950 subjects provided by 6 global collaborators.

V is pared back by 0 bases and J by 5 bases, with 10 bases lying between the germline termini. The CDR3 has 14 amino acids, counting the end cysteine and phenylalanine. Only the CDR3 DNA is retained, 42 bases long and in frame from the first base. The germline V gene (reference sequence) provides CDR1 LNHDA and CDR2 SQIVND. The collaborating institutions used their own protocols to collect whole blood in K2EDTA tubes. For TCRbeta analysis, collaborators shipped samples in one of three forms: frozen whole blood, isolated PBMCs, or DNA extracted from either of those sample types. TCRbeta CDR3 regions were amplified from genomic DNA by means of the immunoSEQ Assay, a bias-controlled multiplex PCR. The authors processed their data as follows. The number of nucleated cells in each sample was estimated by amplification of reference gene primers within the assay. Sequence reads were collapsed and filtered to measure the absolute abundance of every unique TCRbeta CDR3 rearrangement. For each sample, productive Simpson clonality was calculated by taking the square root of Simpson's diversity index across productive rearrangements. TCRdb's version of the immuneACCESS table is confined to in-frame rearrangements and falls short of the full clone set. An unresolved V gene accounts for under half of the shortfall where checked; the remainder is of unknown origin. V and J calls and clone size are those listed in that table; D and trimming were worked out from the DNA. The sample table shows just under 45,000 clones, and over 80% are seen once. Over 1% of the sample lies in the top ten.

Results the study describes overall, beyond this receptor: Clinical and demographic metadata were provided uncurated, with the amount varying by source and participant.

Notes on this clone: Its antigen remains undetermined. The sample holds no much larger clone one base away, and base qualities are not on file.

Material for sequencing was peripheral blood. The chain is made from TRBV19 and TRBJ1-2, with no reliable assignment of the D segment. The receptor was derived from a woman between 35 and 50 years old with acute or convalescent COVID-19. The CDR3 region: CASSIDRGTYGYTF. The sequenced DNA: TGTGCCAGTAGTATAGATCGAGGAACGTATGGCTACACCTTC.